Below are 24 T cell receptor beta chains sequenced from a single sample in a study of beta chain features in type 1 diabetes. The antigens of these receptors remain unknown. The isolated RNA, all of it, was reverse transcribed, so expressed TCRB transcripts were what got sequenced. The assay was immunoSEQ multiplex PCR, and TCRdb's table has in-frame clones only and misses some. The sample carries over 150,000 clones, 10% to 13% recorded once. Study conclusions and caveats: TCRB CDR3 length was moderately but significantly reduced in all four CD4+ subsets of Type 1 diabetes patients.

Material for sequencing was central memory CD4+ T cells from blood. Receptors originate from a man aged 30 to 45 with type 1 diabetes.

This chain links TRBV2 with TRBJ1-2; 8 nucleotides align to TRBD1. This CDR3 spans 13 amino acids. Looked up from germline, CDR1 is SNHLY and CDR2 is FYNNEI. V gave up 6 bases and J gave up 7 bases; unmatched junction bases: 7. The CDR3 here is CASSVGQGRGYTF. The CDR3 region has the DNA TGTGCCAGCAGCGTAGGACAGGGCCGTGGCTACACCTTC.

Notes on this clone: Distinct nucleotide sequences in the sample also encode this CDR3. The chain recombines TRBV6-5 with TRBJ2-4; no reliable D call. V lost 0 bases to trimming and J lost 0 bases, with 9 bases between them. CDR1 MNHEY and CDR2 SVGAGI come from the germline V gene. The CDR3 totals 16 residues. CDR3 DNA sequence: TGTGCCAGCAGTTACTCTGGGCTTGCAGCCAAAAACATTCAGTACTTC. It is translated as CASSYSGLAAKNIQYF.

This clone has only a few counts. CDR3 region: CASKPGLSTDTQYF. DNA for the CDR3: TGTGCCAGCAAACCGGGACTTAGCACAGATACGCAGTATTTT. The chain joins TRBV28 to TRBJ2-3, with TRBD2 as a possible D gene (6 bases). V was shortened by 7 bases and J by 0 bases, with 11 bases between the two germline ends. The germline CDR1 and CDR2 sequences are MDHEN and SYDVKM. The CDR3 is 14 residues long.

The CDR3: CASSLSLYEQYF. The CDR3 DNA sequence: TGTGCCAGCAGTTTGAGTCTTTACGAGCAGTACTTC. This chain joins TRBV27 and TRBJ2-7; D gene unclear. CDR1 is MNHEY, CDR2 SMNVEV, per germline (reference sequence). V dropped 3 bases and J dropped 4 bases, with 7 bases sitting between them. The CDR3 sequence is 12 residues long.

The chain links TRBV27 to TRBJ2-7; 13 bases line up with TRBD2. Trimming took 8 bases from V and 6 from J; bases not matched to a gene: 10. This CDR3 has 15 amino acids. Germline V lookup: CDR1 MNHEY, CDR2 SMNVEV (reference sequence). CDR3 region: CASRRLAGGSGEQYF. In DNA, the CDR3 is TGTGCCAGCCGCCGACTAGCGGGAGGATCGGGCGAGCAGTACTTC.

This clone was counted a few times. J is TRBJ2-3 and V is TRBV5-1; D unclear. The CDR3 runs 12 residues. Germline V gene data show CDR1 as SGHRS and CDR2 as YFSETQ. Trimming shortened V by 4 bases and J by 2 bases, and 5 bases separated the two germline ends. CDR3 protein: CASSRDTDTQYF. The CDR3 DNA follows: TGCGCCAGCAGCAGAGACACAGATACGCAGTATTTT.

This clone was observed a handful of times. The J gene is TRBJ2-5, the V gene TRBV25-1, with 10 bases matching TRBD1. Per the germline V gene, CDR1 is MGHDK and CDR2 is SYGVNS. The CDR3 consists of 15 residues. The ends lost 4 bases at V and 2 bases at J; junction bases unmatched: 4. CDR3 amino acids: CASSGGQGVQETQYF. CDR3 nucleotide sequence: TGTGCCAGCAGTGGAGGACAGGGGGTGCAAGAGACCCAGTACTTC.

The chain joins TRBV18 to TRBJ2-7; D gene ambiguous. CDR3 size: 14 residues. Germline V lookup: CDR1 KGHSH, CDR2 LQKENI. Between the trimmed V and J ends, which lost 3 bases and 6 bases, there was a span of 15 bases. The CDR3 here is CASSPRFGQSEQYF. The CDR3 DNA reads TGTGCCAGCTCACCTAGATTTGGGCAGTCCGAGCAGTACTTC.

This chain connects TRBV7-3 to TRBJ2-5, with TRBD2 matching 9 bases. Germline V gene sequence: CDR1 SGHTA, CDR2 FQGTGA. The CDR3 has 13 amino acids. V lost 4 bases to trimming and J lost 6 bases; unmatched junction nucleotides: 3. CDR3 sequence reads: CASSSGTSQTQYF. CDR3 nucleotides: TGTGCCAGCAGCTCCGGGACTAGCCAGACCCAGTACTTC.

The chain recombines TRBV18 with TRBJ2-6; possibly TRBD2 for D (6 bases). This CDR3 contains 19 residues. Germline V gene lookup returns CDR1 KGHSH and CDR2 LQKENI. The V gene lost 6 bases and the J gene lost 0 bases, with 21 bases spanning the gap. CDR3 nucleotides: TGTGCCAGCTCCCCTTCGGAGGGCAGGTCCGACTCTGGGGCCAACGTCCTGACTTTC. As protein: CASSPSEGRSDSGANVLTF.

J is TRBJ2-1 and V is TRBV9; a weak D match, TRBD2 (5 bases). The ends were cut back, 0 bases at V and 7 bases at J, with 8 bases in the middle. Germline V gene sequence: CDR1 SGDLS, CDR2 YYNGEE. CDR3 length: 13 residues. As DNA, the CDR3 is TGTGCCAGCAGCGTAGACTGGACTAATGAGCAGTTCTTC. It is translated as CASSVDWTNEQFF.

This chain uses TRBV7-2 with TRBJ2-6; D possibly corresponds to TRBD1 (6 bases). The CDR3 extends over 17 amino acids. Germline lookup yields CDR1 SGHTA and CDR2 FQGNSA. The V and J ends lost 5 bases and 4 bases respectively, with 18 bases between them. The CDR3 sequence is CASSREGTRTGANVLTF. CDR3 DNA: TGTGCCAGCAGCCGAGAGGGGACAAGAACAGGGGCCAACGTCCTGACTTTC. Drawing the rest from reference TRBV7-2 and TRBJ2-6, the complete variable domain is GAGVSQSPSNKVTEKGKDVELRCDPISGHTALYWYRQSLGQGLEFLIYFQGNSAPDKSGLPSDRFSAERTGGSVSTLTIQRTQQEDSAVYLCASSREGTRTGANVLTFGAGSRLTVL.

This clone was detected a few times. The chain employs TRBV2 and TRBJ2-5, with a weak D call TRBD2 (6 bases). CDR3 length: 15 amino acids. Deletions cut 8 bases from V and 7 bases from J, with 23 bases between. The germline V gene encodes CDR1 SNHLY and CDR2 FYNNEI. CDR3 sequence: CASLPTAGPKRTQYF. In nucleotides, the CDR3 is TGTGCCAGCTTACCGACAGCGGGCCCTAAGAGGACCCAGTACTTC. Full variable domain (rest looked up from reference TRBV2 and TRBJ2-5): EPEVTQTPSHQVTQMGQEVILRCVPISNHLYFYWYRQILGQKVEFLVSFYNNEISEKSEIFDDQFSVERPDGSNFTLKIRSTKLEDSAMYFCASLPTAGPKRTQYFGPGTRLLVL.

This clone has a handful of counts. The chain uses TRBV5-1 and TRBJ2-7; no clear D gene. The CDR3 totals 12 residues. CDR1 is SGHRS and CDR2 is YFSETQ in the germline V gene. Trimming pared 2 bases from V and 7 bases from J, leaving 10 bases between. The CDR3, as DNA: TGCGCCAGCAGCTTATACGGGTTTGAGCAGTACTTC. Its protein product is CASSLYGFEQYF.

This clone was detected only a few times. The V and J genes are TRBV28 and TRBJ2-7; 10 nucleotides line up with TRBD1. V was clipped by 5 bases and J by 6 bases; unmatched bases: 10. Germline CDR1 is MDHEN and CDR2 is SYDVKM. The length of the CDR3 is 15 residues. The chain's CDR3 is CASSMPGQGSREQYF. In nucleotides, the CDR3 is TGTGCCAGCAGTATGCCGGGACAGGGGTCCCGCGAGCAGTACTTC.

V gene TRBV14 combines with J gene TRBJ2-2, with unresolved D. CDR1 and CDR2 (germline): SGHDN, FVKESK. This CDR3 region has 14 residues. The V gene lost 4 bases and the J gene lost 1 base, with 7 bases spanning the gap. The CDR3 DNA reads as TGTGCCAGCAGCCCTGTGCGGAACACCGGGGAGCTGTTTTTT. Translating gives CASSPVRNTGELFF. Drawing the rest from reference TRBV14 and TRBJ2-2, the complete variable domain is EAGVTQFPSHSVIEKGQTVTLRCDPISGHDNLYWYRRVMGKEIKFLLHFVKESKQDESGMPNNRFLAERTGGTYSTLKVQPAELEDSGVYFCASSPVRNTGELFFGEGSRLTVL.

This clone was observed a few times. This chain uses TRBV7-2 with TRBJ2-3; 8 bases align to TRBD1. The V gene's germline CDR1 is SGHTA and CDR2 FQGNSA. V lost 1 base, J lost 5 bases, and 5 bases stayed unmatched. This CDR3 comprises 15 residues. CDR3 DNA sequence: TGTGCCAGCAGCTTAGGGCCAGGGGGCGAAGATACGCAGTATTTT. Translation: CASSLGPGGEDTQYF.

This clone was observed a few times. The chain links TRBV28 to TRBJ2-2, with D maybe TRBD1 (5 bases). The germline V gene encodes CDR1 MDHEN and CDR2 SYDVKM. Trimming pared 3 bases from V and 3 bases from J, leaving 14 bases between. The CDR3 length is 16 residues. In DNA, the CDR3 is TGTGCCAGCAGTTTGGTGCAGGGAATGGACACCGGGGAGCTGTTTTTT. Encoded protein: CASSLVQGMDTGELFF.

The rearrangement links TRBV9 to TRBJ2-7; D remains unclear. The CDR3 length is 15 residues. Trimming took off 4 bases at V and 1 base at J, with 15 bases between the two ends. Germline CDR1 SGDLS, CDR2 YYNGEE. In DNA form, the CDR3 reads TGTGCCAGCAGCTTGACACCGGTTGCATCCTACGAGCAGTACTTC. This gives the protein CASSLTPVASYEQYF.

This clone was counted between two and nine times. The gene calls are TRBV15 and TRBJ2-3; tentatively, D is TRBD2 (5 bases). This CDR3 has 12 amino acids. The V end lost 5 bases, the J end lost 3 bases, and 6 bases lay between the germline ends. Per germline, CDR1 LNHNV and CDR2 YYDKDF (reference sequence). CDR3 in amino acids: CATSGGTDTQYF. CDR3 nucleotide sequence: TGTGCCACCAGCGGCGGGACAGATACGCAGTATTTT.

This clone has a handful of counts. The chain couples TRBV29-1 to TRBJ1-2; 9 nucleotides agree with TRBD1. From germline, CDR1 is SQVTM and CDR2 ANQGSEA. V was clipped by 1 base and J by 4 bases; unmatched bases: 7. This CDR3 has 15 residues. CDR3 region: CSVEVKGQGSYGYTF. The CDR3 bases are TGCAGCGTTGAAGTCAAGGGACAGGGTAGCTATGGCTACACCTTC.

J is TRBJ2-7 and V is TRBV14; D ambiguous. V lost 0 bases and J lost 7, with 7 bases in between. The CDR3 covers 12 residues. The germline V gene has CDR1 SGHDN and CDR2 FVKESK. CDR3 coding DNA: TGTGCCAGCAGCCAAGAACGGCGGGAGCAGTACTTC. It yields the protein CASSQERREQYF.

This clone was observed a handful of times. DNA of the CDR3: TGCGCCAGCAGAGGAGGCGGGAGCTTCAATGAGCAGTTCTTC. Translation: CASRGGGSFNEQFF. The V and J genes are TRBV5-1 and TRBJ2-1; 7 bases match TRBD2. Germline CDR1 SGHRS, CDR2 YFSETQ. The length of the CDR3 is 14 residues. Trimming at V came to 5 bases and at J to 6 bases, leaving 8 bases not matched to a gene.

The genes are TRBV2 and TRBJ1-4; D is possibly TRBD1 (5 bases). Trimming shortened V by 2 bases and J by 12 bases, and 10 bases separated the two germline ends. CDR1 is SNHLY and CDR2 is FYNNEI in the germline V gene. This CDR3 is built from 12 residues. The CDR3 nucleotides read TGTGCCAGCAGTGAATTGGGAGGGGAACTGTTTTTT. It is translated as CASSELGGELFF.